This T cell receptor (beta chain) stems from a study of blood T cell repertoires in COVID-19. Study summary: The study drew acute and convalescent COVID-19 samples from the United States, Italy and Spain. From T cells, B-cell-depleted T cells, or PBMCs came the material, which was cDNA or gDNA.

How the authors handled the data: Reference gene primer amplification yielded estimated nucleated cell counts. Method: immunoSEQ multiplex PCR; TCRdb's copy keeps in-frame clones and lacks some. That table supplies the V and J calls and clone size; D and trimming were determined from the DNA. The sample consists of around 150,000 clones, over 85% of them appearing once. In Seattle, patients joined the study during active infection and were tracked longitudinally. This clone showed up just once. Trimming shortened V by 0 bases and J by 5 bases, and 17 bases separated the two germline ends. This CDR3 has 17 residues. CDR1 is LGHNA and CDR2 is YSLEER in the germline V gene.

Sequenced input: peripheral blood. The chain recombines TRBV4-3 with TRBJ2-1, with a possible D match to TRBD1 (6 bases). The receptor comes from a woman in her sixties or seventies with COVID-19, enrolled during active disease. The CDR3 loop is CASSQDLGQGINNEQFF. The CDR3 region has the DNA TGCGCCAGCAGCCAAGATCTCGGGCAGGGGATCAACAATGAGCAGTTCTTC.